A single T cell receptor (beta chain) is shown here with its context. This sample stems from a study of blood T cell repertoires in COVID-19. Study as a whole: Acute and convalescent COVID-19 samples came from the United States, Italy and Spain. In each case, the material was cDNA or gDNA derived from T cells, B-cell-depleted T cells, or PBMCs.

CDR1 is SGHRS and CDR2 is YFSETQ in the germline V gene. Trimming removed 2 bases from V and 7 bases from J, with 12 bases in between. The CDR3 length is 13 residues. In the authors' workflow: Estimation of nucleated cell counts relied on the amplification of reference gene primers. Assay used: immunoSEQ multiplex PCR; TCRdb lists only in-frame clones, some missing. Clone size and V and J calls were adopted from that table, with D and trimming inferred from the DNA. The sample lists tens of thousands of clones; approximately 90% were seen once. This TCR was sampled from a woman of 80 years or more with acute or convalescent COVID-19. The specimen sequenced was peripheral blood. The chain recombines TRBV5-1 with TRBJ1-1; D uncertain. CDR3 bases: TGCGCCAGCAGCTTCCAGACACAGAATGAAGCTTTCTTT. This sequence encodes CASSFQTQNEAFF.